This note documents a single T cell receptor (beta chain) sequence. Its antigen is still unknown. The data stem from a study of blood T cells in healthy people across ages. The wider study: Template switching caught about one barcoded beta molecule for each two T cells. Overall study results and limits: More naive CD4+ cells and higher diversity were found in long-lived than in aged donors.

A second PCR of 7 to 11 cycles used a sample-barcoded 5' primer and a J-beta primer mix. Every single cDNA molecule received a tag from a template-switch adaptor with 12 random nucleotides. Each CDR3 protein gets one entry after TCRdb re-called the 5' RACE reads with MiXCR. The data show approximately 1,700,000 distinct CDR3 sequences, 30% to 40% seen once. The CDR3 is made up of 15 amino acids. The ends were cut back, 2 bases at V and 1 base at J, with 11 bases in the middle. CDR1 and CDR2 (germline): MGHRA, YSYEKL. V usage is TRBV4-1 and J usage is TRBJ1-1, with D possibly matching TRBD1 (6 bases). The sequence came from a human donor in good health. The sample taken for sequencing was blood. This CDR3 is CASSQIMGQNTEAFF. The CDR3 nucleotides are TGCGCCAGCAGCCAAATAATGGGACAGAACACTGAAGCTTTCTTT.